The present entry profiles one T cell receptor beta chain with its context. These data come from a study of blood T cell repertoires in COVID-19. Study summary: Material from acute and convalescent COVID-19 was sourced from the United States, Italy and Spain.

Profiling relied on immunoSEQ multiplex PCR, and the TCRdb table lists in-frame clones only, not all of them. The sample includes approximately 360,000 clones, roughly 88% seen only once; the top ten take more than 0.9%. Recruitment covered 20 to 25 US areas and drew participants whose ages spanned about 18 to 95 years. With 0 bases removed from V and 8 bases from J, the gap between germline ends came to 10 bases. The CDR3 sequence is 14 residues long. The germline gives CDR1 LGHNA, CDR2 YSLEER. What was sequenced was PBMCs or T cells enriched from blood (not recorded which). The clonotype was recovered from a woman in her thirties with acute COVID-19. The chain employs TRBV4-3 and TRBJ1-4; no clear D. The CDR3 nucleotides are TGCGCCAGCAGCCAAGACGAGGGTAGGGAAAAACTGTTTTTT. Translated, it gives CASSQDEGREKLFF.